Shown below are 28 T cell receptor beta chains from a single sample sequenced in a study of T cell responses to AZD1222 COVID-19 vaccine (dated by TCRdb to about 2021). Library preparation used the immunoSEQ multiplex PCR assay. Held by TCRdb, this immuneACCESS table contains in-frame sequences only and omits some clones. Under half of the omission traces to an unresolved V gene where checked; the cause of the rest is unknown. This sample is represented by around 130,000 clones; 70% to 90% of them were singletons. The ten most abundant clones make up approximately 8.8% of the sample. The time point label, as the study defines it: about 28 days (+/-7) after the second vaccine dose. The source was peripheral blood, collected 28 days after the second AZD1222 dose. Every receptor here comes from an adult who received the AZD1222 COVID-19 vaccine.

The chain uses TRBV5-4 and TRBJ1-6, with TRBD1 matching over 10 bases. V shed 5 bases and J 9 bases; nucleotides not matched to a gene: 8. The CDR3 loop spans 15 amino acids. The V gene's germline CDR1 is SGHNT and CDR2 YYREEE (reference sequence). This CDR3 reads CASRSTGTGASPLHF. The CDR3 nucleotides read TGTGCCAGCAGGTCAACCGGGACAGGGGCTTCACCCCTCCACTTT.

V usage is TRBV25-1 and J usage is TRBJ1-1; D gene ambiguous. The V and J ends lost 2 bases and 2 bases respectively, with 18 bases between them. The CDR3 totals 17 residues. From germline, CDR1 is MGHDK and CDR2 SYGVNS. The CDR3 sequence: CASSETLSAAQNTEAFF. The CDR3 DNA sequence: TGTGCCAGCAGTGAAACGCTTAGCGCTGCCCAAAACACTGAAGCTTTCTTT.

This clone was seen a single time. This rearrangement joins TRBV9 to TRBJ2-5, with 10 bases that match TRBD2. The CDR3 consists of 15 residues. Per germline, CDR1 SGDLS and CDR2 YYNGEE. Trimming removed 3 bases from V and 5 bases from J; junction bases left unmatched: 7. This CDR3 reads CASSGIAGGAETQYF. The CDR3 bases are TGTGCCAGCAGCGGAATAGCGGGGGGAGCGGAGACCCAGTACTTC.

This chain connects TRBV2 to TRBJ2-7; 7 nucleotides match TRBD1. V trimming: 7 bases; J trimming: 4 bases; junction bases outside the gene matches: 13. Germline CDR1 is SNHLY and CDR2 is FYNNEI. The CDR3 covers 15 residues. CDR3 DNA sequence: TGTGCCAGCACCCCGGACAGGATCAACCCTTACGAGCAGTACTTC. Protein: CASTPDRINPYEQYF.

This clone was seen a single time. The rearrangement joins TRBV7-9 to TRBJ1-2; no clear D. Germline V gene data show CDR1 as SEHNR and CDR2 as FQNEAQ (reference sequence). This CDR3 spans 13 amino acids. V dropped 5 bases and J dropped 8 bases, with 15 bases sitting between them. The CDR3 bases are TGTGCCAGCAGCGCCAATAGGGCAGAGGGCTACACCTTC. Its translation: CASSANRAEGYTF. The variable domain in full, completed from reference TRBV7-9 and TRBJ1-2, reads DTGVSQNPRHKITKRGQNVTFRCDPISEHNRLYWYRQTLGQGPEFLTYFQNEAQLEKSRLLSDRFSAERPKGSFSTLEIQRTEQGDSAMYLCASSANRAEGYTFGSGTRLTVV.

V gene TRBV6-5 combines with J gene TRBJ2-7, with no clear D. CDR1 and CDR2 (germline): MNHEY, SVGAGI. V lost 8 bases and J lost 0, with 14 bases in between. This CDR3 is 14 amino acids long. In nucleotides, the CDR3 is TGTGCCAGCCTGCCGACGAGGAGCTCCTACGAGCAGTACTTC. It translates to CASLPTRSSYEQYF.

J is TRBJ2-2 and V is TRBV9, with 8 bases aligning to TRBD2. Germline CDR1 SGDLS, CDR2 YYNGEE. Unmatched junction bases numbered 14, after V lost 1 base and J lost 3 bases. This CDR3 comprises 19 residues. In DNA, the CDR3 is TGTGCCAGCAGCGTATTCCCGGGGGGGCCCTTTGCGGACACCGGGGAGCTGTTTTTT. Its protein product is CASSVFPGGPFADTGELFF.

V and J are TRBV6-1 and TRBJ1-2; 8 bases align to TRBD1. V was pared by 2 bases and J by 4 bases, with 0 bases of the junction left unmatched. CDR1 MNHNS and CDR2 SASEGT come from the germline V gene. CDR3 length: 13 residues. The CDR3 spells CASSETGGYGYTF. The CDR3 bases are TGTGCCAGCAGTGAAACAGGGGGCTATGGCTACACCTTC.

This sequence joins TRBV3-1 (or the pseudogene TRBV3-2) and TRBJ1-1; D gene ambiguous. V was pared by 2 bases and J by 6 bases, with 7 bases between. This CDR3 has 12 residues. Germline V gene data show CDR1 as LGHDT and CDR2 as YNNKEL (reference sequence). The CDR3 nucleotides read TGTGCCAGCAGCCAACTGGGATCTGAAGCTTTCTTT. Translating it yields CASSQLGSEAFF.

The chain is built from TRBV18 and TRBJ1-1, with TRBD1 identical over 7 bases. Germline V CDR1 and CDR2: KGHSH, LQKENI. This CDR3 spans 16 amino acids. Losses at the gene ends were 3 bases for V and 0 bases for J; bases not matched to a gene: 7. The CDR3 region has the DNA TGTGCCAGCTCACCGCGACAGGGAGCGATGAACACTGAAGCTTTCTTT. Protein product: CASSPRQGAMNTEAFF.

The chain couples TRBV5-1 to TRBJ2-5; no clear D. Trimming removed 4 bases at V and 4 bases at J, with 11 bases between. This CDR3 has 13 residues. Per germline, CDR1 SGHRS and CDR2 YFSETQ. The CDR3 is CASSPLVPETQYF. CDR3 in DNA: TGCGCCAGCAGCCCCTTGGTCCCAGAGACCCAGTACTTC.

The rearrangement links TRBV5-5 to TRBJ2-7; 7 bases line up with TRBD1. The V gene end was trimmed by 1 base and the J gene end by 2 bases; junction bases not matched to a gene: 6. This CDR3 contains 15 residues. In germline, CDR1 is SGHKS, CDR2 YYEKEE (reference sequence). CDR3 amino acids: CASSLPQGETYEQYF. CDR3 sequence (DNA): TGTGCCAGCAGCTTGCCCCAGGGGGAGACCTACGAGCAGTACTTC.

The rearrangement links TRBV7-8 to TRBJ2-5; possibly TRBD2 for D (5 bases). The ends were cut back, 3 bases at V and 5 bases at J, with 13 bases in the middle. The CDR3 covers 14 residues. CDR1 is SGHVS and CDR2 is FQNEAQ in the germline V gene. CDR3 nucleotide sequence: TGTGCCAGCAGCTTCTCTACTAGTCTTGAGACCCAGTACTTC. This codes for CASSFSTSLETQYF.

The chain carries TRBV11-2 and TRBJ2-7; TRBD2 matches at 8 bases. The germline V gene encodes CDR1 SGHAT and CDR2 FQNNGV. V lost 5 bases and J lost 4; bases outside the gene matches: 10. The CDR3 spans 15 residues. CDR3 bases: TGTGCCAGCAGCCCCCTAAGCGGGGGTGAGTACGAGCAGTACTTC. This codes for CASSPLSGGEYEQYF.

The chain links TRBV7-2 to TRBJ1-2; D is unresolved. Germline-derived CDR1 and CDR2 are SGHTA and FQGNSA. The CDR3 totals 13 residues. Trimming removed 5 bases from V and 0 bases from J, with 7 bases in between. Here the CDR3 DNA reads TGTGCCAGCAGCCCCTCAGCTAACTATGGCTACACCTTC. As protein: CASSPSANYGYTF.

This chain uses TRBV10-3 with TRBJ1-1, with D possibly matching TRBD1 (5 bases). The length of the CDR3 is 13 residues. Germline CDR1 and CDR2: ENHRY and SYGVKD. Trimming took 7 bases from V and 0 from J, leaving 9 bases between them. DNA for the CDR3: TGTGCCATCAAAGGGACTGTGAACACTGAAGCTTTCTTT. It specifies CAIKGTVNTEAFF.

The chain has TRBV10-3 and TRBJ2-6; D uncertain. The CDR3 length is 15 residues. CDR1 and CDR2 (germline): ENHRY, SYGVKD. Trimming removed 3 bases from V and 0 bases from J, with 6 bases in between. Written as DNA, the CDR3 is TGTGCCATCAGTGACGGAAGCTCTGGGGCCAACGTCCTGACTTTC. It translates to CAISDGSSGANVLTF.

This chain uses TRBV30 with TRBJ1-6; maybe TRBD1 (5 bases). The germline V gene encodes CDR1 GTSNPN and CDR2 SVGIG (reference sequence). This CDR3 contains 13 residues. Trimming shortened V by 8 bases and J by 7 bases, and 15 bases separated the two germline ends. The CDR3 sequence is CAVSGTANSPLHF. In nucleotides, the CDR3 is TGTGCCGTCTCCGGGACGGCAAATTCACCCCTCCACTTT.

V gene TRBV5-1 combines with J gene TRBJ1-2, with D perhaps TRBD1 (6 bases). The CDR3 loop spans 13 amino acids. Per the germline V gene, CDR1 is SGHRS and CDR2 is YFSETQ. Trimming removed 4 bases at V and 5 bases at J, with 12 bases between. CDR3 sequence: CASSRTTGYGYTF. CDR3 in DNA: TGCGCCAGCAGCCGGACGACAGGTTATGGCTACACCTTC.

The gene calls are TRBV7-8 and TRBJ2-7; TRBD2 might be the D (6 bases). The CDR3 loop spans 13 amino acids. Trimming shortened V by 1 base and J by 4 bases, and 8 bases separated the two germline ends. CDR1 is SGHVS and CDR2 is FQNEAQ in the germline V gene. CDR3 bases: TGTGCCAGCAGCTTAGGGGGGGTTTACGAGCAGTACTTC. It yields the protein CASSLGGVYEQYF.

The J gene is TRBJ2-1, the V gene TRBV28; D possibly corresponds to TRBD1 (5 bases). Trimming left V 5 bases short and J 0 bases short, with 14 bases between. From germline, CDR1 is MDHEN and CDR2 SYDVKM. The CDR3 consists of 16 residues. CDR3 loop: CASSAQVAGSYNEQFF. The CDR3 bases are TGTGCCAGCAGTGCACAGGTTGCCGGCTCCTACAATGAGCAGTTCTTC.

V usage is TRBV2 and J usage is TRBJ1-6, with 7 bases identical to TRBD1. Germline trimming cut 2 bases from V and 7 bases from J; bases unmatched to any gene: 2. CDR3 length: 14 residues. Germline CDR1 and CDR2: SNHLY and FYNNEI. This CDR3 is CASSERTGNSPLHF. CDR3 sequence (DNA): TGTGCCAGCAGTGAACGGACAGGCAATTCACCCCTCCACTTT.

The CDR3 reads CASSDVGQGGNQPQHF. The CDR3 nucleotides read TGTGCCAGCAGTGACGTAGGACAGGGTGGCAATCAGCCCCAGCATTTT. The rearrangement uses TRBV6-4 and TRBJ1-5; TRBD1 matches at 8 bases. CDR3 length: 16 amino acids. The J segment lost 2 bases and the V segment lost 2 bases, leaving 5 bases of the junction unmatched. Germline V gene sequence: CDR1 MRHNA, CDR2 SNTAGT.

The rearrangement joins TRBV18 to TRBJ2-7; 8 bases are shared with TRBD2. With V trimmed by 0 bases and J by 3 bases, 7 bases remained unmatched. The CDR3 sequence is 16 residues long. CDR1 and CDR2 from the germline V gene are KGHSH and LQKENI. CDR3 sequence: CASSPPSGGGYYEQYF. DNA for the CDR3: TGTGCCAGCTCACCACCCAGCGGGGGAGGGTACTACGAGCAGTACTTC.

A single count supports this clone. V is TRBV6-5 and J is TRBJ1-1; D is unclear. Trimming shortened V by 2 bases and J by 5 bases, and 15 bases separated the two germline ends. The CDR3 contains 15 residues. Looked up from germline, CDR1 is MNHEY and CDR2 is SVGAGI. The CDR3 loop reads CASSYSQNLGTEAFF. In DNA, the CDR3 is TGTGCCAGCAGTTACAGCCAGAACCTGGGGACTGAAGCTTTCTTT.

This chain uses TRBV10-2 with TRBJ2-7; tentatively, D is TRBD1 (6 bases). This CDR3 comprises 13 residues. Germline assignment: CDR1 WSHSY and CDR2 SAAADI. Trimming shortened V by 2 bases and J by 5 bases, and 10 bases separated the two germline ends. CDR3 protein: CASSERGRNEQYF. DNA for the CDR3: TGCGCCAGCAGTGAGAGGGGGAGAAACGAGCAGTACTTC.

V gene TRBV29-1 combines with J gene TRBJ2-7, with 7 bases that match TRBD2. CDR1 SQVTM and CDR2 ANQGSEA come from the germline V gene. CDR3 length: 12 amino acids. V dropped 4 bases and J dropped 3; count of bases not matched to a gene: 3. The CDR3 DNA sequence: TGCAGCGTTGGGCGGGGGTACTACGAGCAGTACTTC. Residues: CSVGRGYYEQYF.

This clone was seen only once. CDR3 in amino acids: CASSDLLSARRYEQYF. In nucleotides, the CDR3 is TGTGCCAGCAGCGACCTACTATCGGCCCGGCGCTACGAGCAGTACTTC. The V call is TRBV7-8, the J call TRBJ2-7; D uncertain. Germline-derived CDR1 and CDR2 are SGHVS and FQNEAQ. The CDR3 has 16 residues. V gave up 5 bases and J gave up 3 bases, with 20 bases separating them.